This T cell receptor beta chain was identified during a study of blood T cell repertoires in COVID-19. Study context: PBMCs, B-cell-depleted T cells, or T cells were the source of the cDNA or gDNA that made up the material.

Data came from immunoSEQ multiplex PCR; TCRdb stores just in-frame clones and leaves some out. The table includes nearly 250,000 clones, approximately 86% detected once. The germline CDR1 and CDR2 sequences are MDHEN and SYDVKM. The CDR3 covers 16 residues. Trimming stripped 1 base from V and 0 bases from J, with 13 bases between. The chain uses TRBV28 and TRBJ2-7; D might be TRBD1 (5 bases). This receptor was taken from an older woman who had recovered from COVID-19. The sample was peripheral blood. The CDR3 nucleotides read TGTGCCAGCAGTTTATTGACAGTGACGAGCTCCTACGAGCAGTACTTC. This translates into CASSLLTVTSSYEQYF.